Detailed here is one T cell receptor beta chain. Its cognate antigen is unknown. TCR cDNA was made by 5'RACE template switching, adding a universal primer site and UMIs. TCRdb independently ran MiXCR on the 5' RACE reads; one entry per CDR3 protein. Of under 200,000 distinct CDR3 sequences detected, about 10% appear once; the ten largest clones hold 36%. The data were taken from a study of T cells after yellow fever vaccination. General study findings and limits: Contamination of FACS-sorted repertoires by abundant clonotypes from the bulk population could occur. The CD4 compartment and the CD8 compartment contained a small share of clonotypes in common. A large majority of primary-vaccination clones showed up again after the booster (about 96% CD4, around 90% CD8).

This material consisted of CD8+ T cells sorted from PBMCs, taken 15 days after the yellow fever booster vaccination. The clonotype was recovered from a man younger than 30 who received the YFV17D yellow fever vaccine.

CDR3 coding DNA: TGCAGTGCTAGAGAGACAGATAGTTATAACTATGGCTACACCTTC. Its protein product is CSARETDSYNYGYTF. The chain combines TRBV20-1 with TRBJ1-2, with a possible D match to TRBD1 (5 bases). Trimming cost V 0 bases and J 1 base, with 12 bases left between them. CDR3 length: 15 residues. CDR1 is DFQATT, CDR2 SNEGSKA, per germline (reference sequence).